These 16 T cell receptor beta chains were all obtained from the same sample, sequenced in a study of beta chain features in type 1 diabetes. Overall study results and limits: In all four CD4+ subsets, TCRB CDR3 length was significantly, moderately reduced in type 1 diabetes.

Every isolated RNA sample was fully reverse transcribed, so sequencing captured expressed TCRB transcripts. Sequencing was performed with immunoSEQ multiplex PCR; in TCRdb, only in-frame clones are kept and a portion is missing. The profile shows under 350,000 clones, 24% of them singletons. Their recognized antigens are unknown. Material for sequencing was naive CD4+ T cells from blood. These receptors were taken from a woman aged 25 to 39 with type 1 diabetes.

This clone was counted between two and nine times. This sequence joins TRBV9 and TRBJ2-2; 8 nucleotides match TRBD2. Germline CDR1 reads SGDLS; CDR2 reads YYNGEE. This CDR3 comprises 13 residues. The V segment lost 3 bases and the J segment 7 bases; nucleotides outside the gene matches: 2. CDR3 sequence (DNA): TGTGCCAGCAGCGAGGGACTAGGCGGGGAGCTGTTTTTT. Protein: CASSEGLGGELFF.

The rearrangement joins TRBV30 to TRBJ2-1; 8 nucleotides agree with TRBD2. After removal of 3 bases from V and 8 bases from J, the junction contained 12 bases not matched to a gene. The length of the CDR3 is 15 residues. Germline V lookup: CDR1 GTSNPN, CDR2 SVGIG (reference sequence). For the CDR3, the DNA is TGTGCCTGGAGCGTCCGGGCGGGAGGTATCGATGAGCAGTTCTTC. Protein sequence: CAWSVRAGGIDEQFF.

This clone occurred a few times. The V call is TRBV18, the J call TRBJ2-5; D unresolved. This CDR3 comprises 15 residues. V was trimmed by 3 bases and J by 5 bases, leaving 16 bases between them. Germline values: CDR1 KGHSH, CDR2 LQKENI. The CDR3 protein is CASSPRTAKWETQYF. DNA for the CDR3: TGTGCCAGCTCACCCCGAACAGCAAAATGGGAGACCCAGTACTTC.

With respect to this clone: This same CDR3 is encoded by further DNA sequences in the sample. The CDR3 reads CASSQVSGAYNEQFF. DNA of the CDR3: TGCGCCAGCAGCCAAGTCTCCGGGGCCTACAATGAGCAGTTCTTC. The genes are TRBV4-1 and TRBJ2-1; maybe TRBD2 (5 bases). Germline V gene data show CDR1 as MGHRA and CDR2 as YSYEKL. The CDR3 contains 15 residues. Trimming took 1 base from V and 2 from J, leaving 9 bases between them.

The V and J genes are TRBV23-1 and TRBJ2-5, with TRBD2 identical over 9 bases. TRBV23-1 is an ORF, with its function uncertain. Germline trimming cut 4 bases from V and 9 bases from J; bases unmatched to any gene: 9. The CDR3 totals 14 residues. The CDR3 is CASSPALAGVAQYF. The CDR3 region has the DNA TGCGCCAGCAGTCCCGCCTTAGCGGGAGTTGCCCAGTACTTC.

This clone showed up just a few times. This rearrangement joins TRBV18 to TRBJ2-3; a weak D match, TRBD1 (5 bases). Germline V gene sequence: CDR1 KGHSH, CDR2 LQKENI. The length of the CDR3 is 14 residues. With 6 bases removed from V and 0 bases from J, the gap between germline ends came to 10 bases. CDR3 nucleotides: TGTGCCAGCTCCGCGACAGCTAGCACAGATACGCAGTATTTT. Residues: CASSATASTDTQYF.

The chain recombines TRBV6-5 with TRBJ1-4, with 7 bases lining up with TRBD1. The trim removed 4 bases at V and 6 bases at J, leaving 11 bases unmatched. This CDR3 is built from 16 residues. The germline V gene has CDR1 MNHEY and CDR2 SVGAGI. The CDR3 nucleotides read TGTGCCAGCAGTTCTTTGACGACAGGGTATGATGAAAAACTGTTTTTT. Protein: CASSSLTTGYDEKLFF.

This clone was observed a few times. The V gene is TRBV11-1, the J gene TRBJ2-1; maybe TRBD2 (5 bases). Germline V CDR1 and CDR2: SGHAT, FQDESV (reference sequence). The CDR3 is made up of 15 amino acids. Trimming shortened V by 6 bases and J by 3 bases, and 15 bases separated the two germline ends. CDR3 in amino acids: CASRPPGNGYNEQFF. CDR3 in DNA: TGTGCCAGCAGACCCCCCGGGAATGGCTACAATGAGCAGTTCTTC.

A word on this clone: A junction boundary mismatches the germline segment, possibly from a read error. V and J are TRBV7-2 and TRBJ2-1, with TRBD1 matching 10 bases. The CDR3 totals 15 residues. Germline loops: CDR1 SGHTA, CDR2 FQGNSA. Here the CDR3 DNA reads TGTGCCAGCAGCTTAGTGTTGGGACAGGGGATCATTGGCCTCTTC. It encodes CASSLVLGQGIIGLF. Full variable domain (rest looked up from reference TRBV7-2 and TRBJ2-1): GAGVSQSPSNKVTEKGKDVELRCDPISGHTALYWYRQSLGQGLEFLIYFQGNSAPDKSGLPSDRFSAERTGGSVSTLTIQRTQQEDSAVYLCASSLVLGQGIIGLFGPGTRLTVL.

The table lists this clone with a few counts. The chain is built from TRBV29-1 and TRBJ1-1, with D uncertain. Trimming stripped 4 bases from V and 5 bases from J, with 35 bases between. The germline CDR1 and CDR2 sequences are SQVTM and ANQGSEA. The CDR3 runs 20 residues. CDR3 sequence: CSVGRMMAQGSHDRRTEAFF. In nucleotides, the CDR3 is TGCAGCGTTGGGCGAATGATGGCCCAAGGGAGCCATGATAGACGGACTGAAGCTTTCTTT.

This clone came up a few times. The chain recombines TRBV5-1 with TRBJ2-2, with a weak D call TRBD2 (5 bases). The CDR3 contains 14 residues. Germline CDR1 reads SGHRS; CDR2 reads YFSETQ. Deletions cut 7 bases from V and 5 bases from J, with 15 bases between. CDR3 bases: TGCGCCAGCCAGGTAGCGTCCAAGACCGGGGAGCTGTTTTTT. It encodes CASQVASKTGELFF.

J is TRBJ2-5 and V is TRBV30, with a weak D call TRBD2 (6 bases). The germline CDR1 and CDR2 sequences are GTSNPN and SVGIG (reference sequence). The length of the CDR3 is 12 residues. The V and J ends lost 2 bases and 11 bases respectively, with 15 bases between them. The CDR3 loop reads CAWSIAGPEQYF. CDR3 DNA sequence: TGTGCCTGGAGTATTGCGGGACCTGAGCAGTACTTC.

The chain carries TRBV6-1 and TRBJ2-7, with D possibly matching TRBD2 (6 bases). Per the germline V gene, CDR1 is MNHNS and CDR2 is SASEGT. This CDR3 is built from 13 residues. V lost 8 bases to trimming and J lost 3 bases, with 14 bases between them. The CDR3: CASERTGSYEQYF. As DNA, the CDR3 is TGTGCCAGCGAACGAACCGGGAGCTACGAGCAGTACTTC.

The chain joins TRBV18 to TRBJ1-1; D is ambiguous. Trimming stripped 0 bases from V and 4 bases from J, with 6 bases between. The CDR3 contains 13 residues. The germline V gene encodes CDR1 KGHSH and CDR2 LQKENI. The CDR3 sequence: CASSPPGSTEAFF. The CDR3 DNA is TGTGCCAGCTCACCACCAGGGAGCACTGAAGCTTTCTTT.

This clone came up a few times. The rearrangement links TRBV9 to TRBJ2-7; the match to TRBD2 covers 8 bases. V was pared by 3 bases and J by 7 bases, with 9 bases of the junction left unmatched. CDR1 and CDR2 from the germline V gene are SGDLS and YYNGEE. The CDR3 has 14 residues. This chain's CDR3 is CASSAGAGAREQYF. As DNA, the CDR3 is TGTGCCAGCAGCGCCGGAGCGGGAGCGAGGGAGCAGTACTTC.

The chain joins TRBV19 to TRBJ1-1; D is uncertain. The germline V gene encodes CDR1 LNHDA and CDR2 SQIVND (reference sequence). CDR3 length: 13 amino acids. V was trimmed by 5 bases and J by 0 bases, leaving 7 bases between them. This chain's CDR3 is CASSYRVNTEAFF. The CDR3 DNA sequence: TGTGCCAGTAGTTACCGGGTGAACACTGAAGCTTTCTTT.